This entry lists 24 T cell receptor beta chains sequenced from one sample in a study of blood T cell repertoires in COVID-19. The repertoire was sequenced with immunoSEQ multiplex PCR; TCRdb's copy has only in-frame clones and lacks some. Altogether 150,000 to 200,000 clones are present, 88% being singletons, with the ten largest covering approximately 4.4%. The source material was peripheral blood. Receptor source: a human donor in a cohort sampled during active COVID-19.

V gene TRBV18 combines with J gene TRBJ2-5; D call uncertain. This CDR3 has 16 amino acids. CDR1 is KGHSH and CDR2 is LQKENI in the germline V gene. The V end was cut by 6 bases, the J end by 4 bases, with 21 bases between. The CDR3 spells CASSGQRFNSPETQYF. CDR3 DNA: TGTGCCAGCTCCGGCCAGAGGTTTAACTCCCCAGAGACCCAGTACTTC.

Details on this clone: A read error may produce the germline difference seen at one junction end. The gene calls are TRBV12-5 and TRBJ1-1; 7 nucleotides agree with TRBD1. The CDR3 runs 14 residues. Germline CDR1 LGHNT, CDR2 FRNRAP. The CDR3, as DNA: TGTGCTAGTGGTTTGACCAGGGGGAACTCTGAAGCTTTCTTT. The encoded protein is CASGLTRGNSEAFF.

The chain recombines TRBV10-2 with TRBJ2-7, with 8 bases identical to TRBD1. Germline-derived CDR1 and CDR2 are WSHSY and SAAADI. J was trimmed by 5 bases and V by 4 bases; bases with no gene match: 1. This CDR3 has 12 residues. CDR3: CASSAQGDEQYF. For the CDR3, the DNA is TGCGCCAGCAGTGCACAGGGGGACGAGCAGTACTTC.

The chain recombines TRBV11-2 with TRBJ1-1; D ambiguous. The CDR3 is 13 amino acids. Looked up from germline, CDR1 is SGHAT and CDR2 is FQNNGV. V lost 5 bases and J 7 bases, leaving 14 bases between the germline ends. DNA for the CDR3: TGTGCCAGCAGCCTCGACCCAGGCCGTGAAGCTTTCTTT. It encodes CASSLDPGREAFF.

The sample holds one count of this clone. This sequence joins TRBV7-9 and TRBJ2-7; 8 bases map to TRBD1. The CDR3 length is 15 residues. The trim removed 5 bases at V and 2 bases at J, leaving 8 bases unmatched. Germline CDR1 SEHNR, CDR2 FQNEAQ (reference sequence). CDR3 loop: CASSGTGTGTYEQYF. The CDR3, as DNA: TGTGCCAGCAGCGGAACCGGGACAGGAACCTACGAGCAGTACTTC.

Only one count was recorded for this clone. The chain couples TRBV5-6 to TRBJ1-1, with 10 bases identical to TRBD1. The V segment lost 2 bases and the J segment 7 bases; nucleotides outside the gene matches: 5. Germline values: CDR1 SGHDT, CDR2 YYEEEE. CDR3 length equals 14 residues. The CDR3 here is CASSFGQGVGEAFF. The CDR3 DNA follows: TGTGCCAGCAGCTTCGGACAGGGGGTGGGTGAAGCTTTCTTT. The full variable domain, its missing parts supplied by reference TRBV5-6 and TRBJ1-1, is DAGVTQSPTHLIKTRGQQVTLRCSPKSGHDTVSWYQQALGQGPQFIFQYYEEEERQRGNFPDRFSGHQFPNYSSELNVNALLLGDSALYLCASSFGQGVGEAFFGQGTRLTVV.

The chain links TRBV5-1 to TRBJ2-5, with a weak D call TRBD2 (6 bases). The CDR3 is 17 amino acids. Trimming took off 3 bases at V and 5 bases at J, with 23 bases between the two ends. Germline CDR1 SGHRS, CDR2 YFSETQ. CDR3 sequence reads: CASSSESPASGGETQYF. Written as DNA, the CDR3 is TGCGCCAGCAGCTCCGAAAGTCCGGCCAGTGGAGGGGAGACCCAGTACTTC.

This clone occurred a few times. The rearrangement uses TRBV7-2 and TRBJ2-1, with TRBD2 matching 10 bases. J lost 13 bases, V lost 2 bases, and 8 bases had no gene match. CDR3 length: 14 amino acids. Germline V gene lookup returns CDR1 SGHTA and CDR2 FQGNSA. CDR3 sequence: CASSLPASGGLQFF. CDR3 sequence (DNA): TGTGCCAGCAGCTTACCCGCTAGCGGGGGTCTCCAGTTCTTC.

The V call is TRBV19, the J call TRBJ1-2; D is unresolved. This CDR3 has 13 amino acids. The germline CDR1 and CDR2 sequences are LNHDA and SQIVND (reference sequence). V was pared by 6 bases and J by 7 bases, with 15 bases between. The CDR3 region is CASSGNLWAGYTF. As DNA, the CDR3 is TGTGCCAGTAGCGGGAACCTTTGGGCTGGCTACACCTTC.

CDR3 bases: TGTGCCAGCTCACCACCTTCCAGCGGGAGCACAGATACGCAGTATTTT. This translates into CASSPPSSGSTDTQYF. This chain links TRBV18 with TRBJ2-3, with D maybe TRBD2 (6 bases). With 0 bases removed from V and 0 bases from J, the gap between germline ends came to 10 bases. The CDR3 has 16 amino acids. Germline V gives CDR1 KGHSH, CDR2 LQKENI.

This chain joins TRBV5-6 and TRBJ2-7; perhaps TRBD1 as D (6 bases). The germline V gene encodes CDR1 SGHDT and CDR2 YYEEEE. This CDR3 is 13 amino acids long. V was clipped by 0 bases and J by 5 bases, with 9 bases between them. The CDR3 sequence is CASSLVQGNEQYF. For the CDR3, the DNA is TGTGCCAGCAGCTTGGTACAGGGAAACGAGCAGTACTTC.

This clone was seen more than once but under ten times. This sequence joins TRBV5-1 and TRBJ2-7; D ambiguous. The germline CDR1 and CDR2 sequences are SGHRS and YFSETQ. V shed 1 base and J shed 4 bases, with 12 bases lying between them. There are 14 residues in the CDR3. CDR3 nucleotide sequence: TGCGCCAGCAGCTTGTCAGCCGGGTCGTACGAGCAGTACTTC. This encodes CASSLSAGSYEQYF.

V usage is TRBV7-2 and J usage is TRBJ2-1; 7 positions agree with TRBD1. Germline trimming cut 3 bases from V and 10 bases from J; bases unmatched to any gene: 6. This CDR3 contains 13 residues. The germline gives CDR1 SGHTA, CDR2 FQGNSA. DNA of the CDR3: TGTGCCAGCAGCTTTTCAGGGGGAAAAGAGCAGTTCTTC. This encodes CASSFSGGKEQFF.

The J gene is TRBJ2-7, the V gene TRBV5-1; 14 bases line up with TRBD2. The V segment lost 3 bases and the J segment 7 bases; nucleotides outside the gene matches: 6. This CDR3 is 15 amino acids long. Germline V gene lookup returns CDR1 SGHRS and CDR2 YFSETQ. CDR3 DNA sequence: TGCGCCAGCAGCTCGGGGACTAGCGGGAGAGGAGAGCAGTACTTC. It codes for CASSSGTSGRGEQYF.

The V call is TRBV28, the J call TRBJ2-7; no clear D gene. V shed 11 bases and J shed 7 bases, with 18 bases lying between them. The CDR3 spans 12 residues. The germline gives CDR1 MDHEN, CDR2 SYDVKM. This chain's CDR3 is CACAKSGLEQYF. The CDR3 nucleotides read TGTGCCTGTGCCAAGTCGGGTTTAGAGCAGTACTTC.

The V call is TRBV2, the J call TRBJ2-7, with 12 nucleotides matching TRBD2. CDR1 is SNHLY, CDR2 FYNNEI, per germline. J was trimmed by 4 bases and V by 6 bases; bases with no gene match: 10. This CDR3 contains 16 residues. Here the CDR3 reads CASRGLAGSLGYEQYF. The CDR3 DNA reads TGTGCCAGCAGAGGACTAGCGGGATCACTTGGGTACGAGCAGTACTTC. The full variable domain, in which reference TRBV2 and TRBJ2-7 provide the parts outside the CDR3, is EPEVTQTPSHQVTQMGQEVILRCVPISNHLYFYWYRQILGQKVEFLVSFYNNEISEKSEIFDDQFSVERPDGSNFTLKIRSTKLEDSAMYFCASRGLAGSLGYEQYFGPGTRLTVT.

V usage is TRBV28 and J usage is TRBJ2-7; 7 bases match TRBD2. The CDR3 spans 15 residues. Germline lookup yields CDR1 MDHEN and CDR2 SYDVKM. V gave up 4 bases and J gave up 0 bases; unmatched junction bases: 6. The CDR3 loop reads CASSSGGSSSYEQYF. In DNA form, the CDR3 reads TGTGCCAGCAGTTCCGGGGGGAGTAGCTCCTACGAGCAGTACTTC.

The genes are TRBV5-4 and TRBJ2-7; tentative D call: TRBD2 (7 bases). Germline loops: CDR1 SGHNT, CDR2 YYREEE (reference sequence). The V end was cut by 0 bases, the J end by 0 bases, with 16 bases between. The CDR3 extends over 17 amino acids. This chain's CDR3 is CASSLGGGGMSSYEQYF. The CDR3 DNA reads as TGTGCCAGCAGCTTGGGGGGGGGCGGAATGAGCTCCTACGAGCAGTACTTC. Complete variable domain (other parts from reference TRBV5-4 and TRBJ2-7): ETGVTQSPTHLIKTRGQQVTLRCSSQSGHNTVSWYQQALGQGPQFIFQYYREEENGRGNFPPRFSGLQFPNYSSELNVNALELDDSALYLCASSLGGGGMSSYEQYFGPGTRLTVT.

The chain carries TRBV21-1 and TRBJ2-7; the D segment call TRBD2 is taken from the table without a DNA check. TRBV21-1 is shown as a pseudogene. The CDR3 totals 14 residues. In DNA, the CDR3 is TGTGCCAGCAGCAAAAGTCTAGCGGTTTACGAGCAGTACTTC. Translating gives CASSKSLAVYEQYF.

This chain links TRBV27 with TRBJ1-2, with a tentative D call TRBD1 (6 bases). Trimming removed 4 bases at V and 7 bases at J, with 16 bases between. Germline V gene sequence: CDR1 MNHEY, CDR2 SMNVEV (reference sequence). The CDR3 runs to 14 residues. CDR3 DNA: TGTGCCAGCAGTTCCGAAGGGGGTTTTGCTGGCTACACCTTC. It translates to CASSSEGGFAGYTF.

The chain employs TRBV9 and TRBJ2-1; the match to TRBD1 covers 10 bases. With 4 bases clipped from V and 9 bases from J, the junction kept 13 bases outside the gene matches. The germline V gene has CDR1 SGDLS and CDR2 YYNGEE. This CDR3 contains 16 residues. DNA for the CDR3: TGTGCCAGCAGCCATTCACCTGGGACAGGGGACCTTGAGCAGTTCTTC. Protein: CASSHSPGTGDLEQFF.

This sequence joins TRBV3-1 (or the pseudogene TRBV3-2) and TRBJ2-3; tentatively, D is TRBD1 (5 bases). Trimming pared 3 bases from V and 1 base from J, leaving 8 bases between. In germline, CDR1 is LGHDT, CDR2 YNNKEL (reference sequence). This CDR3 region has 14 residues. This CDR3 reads CASSQQGCTDTQYF. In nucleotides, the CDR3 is TGTGCCAGCAGCCAGCAGGGATGCACAGATACGCAGTATTTT.

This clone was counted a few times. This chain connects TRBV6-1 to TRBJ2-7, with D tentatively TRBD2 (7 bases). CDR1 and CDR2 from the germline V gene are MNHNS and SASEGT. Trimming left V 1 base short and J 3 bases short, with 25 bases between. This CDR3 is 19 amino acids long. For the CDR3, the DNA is TGTGCCAGCAGTGAAGTGTTAGGCCACAGGGCGGGAGTCCGCTACGAGCAGTACTTC. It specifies CASSEVLGHRAGVRYEQYF.

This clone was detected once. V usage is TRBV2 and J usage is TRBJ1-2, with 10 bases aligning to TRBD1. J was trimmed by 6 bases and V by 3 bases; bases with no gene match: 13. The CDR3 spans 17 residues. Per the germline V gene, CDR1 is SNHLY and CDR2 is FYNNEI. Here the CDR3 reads CASSDGGRGGTGDGYTF. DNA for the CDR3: TGTGCCAGCAGTGATGGGGGAAGGGGGGGGACAGGGGATGGCTACACCTTC.